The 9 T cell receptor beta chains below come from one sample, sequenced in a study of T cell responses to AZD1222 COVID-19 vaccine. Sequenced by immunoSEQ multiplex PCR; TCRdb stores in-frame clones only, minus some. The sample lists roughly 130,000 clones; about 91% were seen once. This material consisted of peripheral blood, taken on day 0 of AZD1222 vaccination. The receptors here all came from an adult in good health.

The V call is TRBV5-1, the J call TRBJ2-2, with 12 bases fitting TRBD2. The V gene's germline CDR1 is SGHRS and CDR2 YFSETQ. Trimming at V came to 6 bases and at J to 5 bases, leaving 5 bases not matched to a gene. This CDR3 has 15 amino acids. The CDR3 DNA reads TGCGCCAGCACTAGACTAGCGGGGGCTACCGGGGAGCTGTTTTTT. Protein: CASTRLAGATGELFF.

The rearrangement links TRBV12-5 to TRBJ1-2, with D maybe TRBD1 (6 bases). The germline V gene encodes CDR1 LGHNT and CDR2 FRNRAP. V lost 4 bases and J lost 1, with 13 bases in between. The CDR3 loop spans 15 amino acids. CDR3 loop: CASGSHGTLNYGYTF. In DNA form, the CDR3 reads TGTGCTAGTGGTTCCCACGGGACACTTAACTATGGCTACACCTTC.

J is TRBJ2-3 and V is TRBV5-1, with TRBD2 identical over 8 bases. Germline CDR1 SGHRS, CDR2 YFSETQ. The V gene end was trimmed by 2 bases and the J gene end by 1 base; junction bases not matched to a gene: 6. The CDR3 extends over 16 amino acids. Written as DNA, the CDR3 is TGCGCCAGCAGCTTCACTAGCGGCGGTGGCACAGATACGCAGTATTTT. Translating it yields CASSFTSGGGTDTQYF.

Here the CDR3 reads CASSISTGELFF. The CDR3, as DNA: TGTGCCAGCAGCATTAGCACCGGGGAGCTGTTTTTT. V is TRBV9 and J is TRBJ2-2, with unresolved D. The V and J ends lost 4 bases and 4 bases respectively, with 5 bases between them. The CDR3 covers 12 residues. The germline CDR1 and CDR2 sequences are SGDLS and YYNGEE.

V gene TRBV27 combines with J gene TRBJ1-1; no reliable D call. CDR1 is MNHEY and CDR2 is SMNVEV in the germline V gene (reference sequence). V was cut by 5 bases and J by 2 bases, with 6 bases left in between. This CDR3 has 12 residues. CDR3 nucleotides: TGTGCCAGCAGTAACATTAACACTGAAGCTTTCTTT. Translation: CASSNINTEAFF.

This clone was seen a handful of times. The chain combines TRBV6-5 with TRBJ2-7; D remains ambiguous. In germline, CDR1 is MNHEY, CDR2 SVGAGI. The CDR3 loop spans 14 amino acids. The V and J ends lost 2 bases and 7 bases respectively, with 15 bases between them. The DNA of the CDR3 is TGTGCCAGCAGTTACACCCGGGCATCTCAGGAGCAGTACTTC. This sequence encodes CASSYTRASQEQYF.

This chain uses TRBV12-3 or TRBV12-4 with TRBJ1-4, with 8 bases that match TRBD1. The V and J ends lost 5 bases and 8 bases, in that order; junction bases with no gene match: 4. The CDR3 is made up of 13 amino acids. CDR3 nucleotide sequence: TGTGCCAGCAGTCCCCGGACAGGGGAAAAACTGTTTTTT. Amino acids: CASSPRTGEKLFF.

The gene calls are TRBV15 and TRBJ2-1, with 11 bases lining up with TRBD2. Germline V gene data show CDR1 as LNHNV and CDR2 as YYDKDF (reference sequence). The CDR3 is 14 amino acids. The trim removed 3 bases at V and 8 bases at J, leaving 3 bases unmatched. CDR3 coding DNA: TGTGCCACCAGCAGGCAACTAGCGGGGGATGAGCAGTTCTTC. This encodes CATSRQLAGDEQFF.

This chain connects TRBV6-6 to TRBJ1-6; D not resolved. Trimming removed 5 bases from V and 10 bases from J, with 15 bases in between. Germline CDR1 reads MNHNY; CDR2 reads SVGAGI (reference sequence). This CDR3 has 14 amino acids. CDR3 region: CASSKPLGGSPLHF. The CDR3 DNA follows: TGTGCCAGCAGTAAACCCCTAGGTGGCTCACCCCTCCACTTT.